This T cell receptor beta chain was found in a study of radiotherapy plus CTLA-4 blockade in lung cancer. In the study overall: 15% to 20% of enrolled patients responded objectively, and roughly 31% had disease control.

Participants had chemo-refractory metastatic non-small-cell lung cancer and were treated with focal radiation plus ipilimumab CTLA-4 blockade. On this clone: Its antigen is as yet unknown.

Points from the study as a whole: Radiotherapy plus ipilimumab was followed by expansion in blood of tumor-derived TCR clones.

Assay used: immunoSEQ multiplex PCR; TCRdb lists only in-frame clones, some missing. In the table there are over 70,000 clones, around 87% of which are singletons. The source was peripheral blood, collected from a patient treated with radiotherapy plus ipilimumab. The receptor was isolated from a human donor with non-small cell lung cancer who had a partial response to radiotherapy plus ipilimumab.

The CDR3 sequence is CASSYSPGMSNQPQHF. The CDR3 nucleotides are TGTGCCAGCAGTTACTCGCCAGGTATGAGCAATCAGCCCCAGCATTTT. The chain joins TRBV6-5 to TRBJ1-5; D uncertain. Germline lookup yields CDR1 MNHEY and CDR2 SVGAGI. The CDR3 consists of 16 residues. V shed 0 bases and J shed 1 base, with 10 bases lying between them.